These 30 T cell receptor beta chains were all obtained from the same sample, sequenced in a study of identical twins. MiXCR was run by TCRdb on the 5' RACE reads, yielding one entry per CDR3 protein. Among 1.5 million or so distinct CDR3 sequences, about 32% were seen once, and the ten largest hold around 0.3%. Input material: cord blood. The receptors here all came from a newborn girl in good health.

The sample holds a few counts of this clonotype. The gene calls are TRBV12-3 or TRBV12-4 and TRBJ2-3; 10 positions match TRBD2. CDR3 size: 15 residues. The ends lost 6 bases at V and 4 bases at J; junction bases unmatched: 7. DNA of the CDR3: TGTGCCAGCAGGGCAAGCGGGAGGGCCCCAGATACGCAGTATTTT. Its protein is CASRASGRAPDTQYF.

This clonotype was observed once. V and J are TRBV20-1 and TRBJ2-1; D possibly uses TRBD1 or TRBD2 (6 bases each). Germline lookup yields CDR1 DFQATT and CDR2 SNEGSKA (reference sequence). CDR3 length: 14 residues. Trimming pared 2 bases from V and 3 bases from J, leaving 11 bases between. The CDR3 sequence: CSARSGGLYNEQFF. The CDR3 DNA reads as TGCAGTGCTAGATCCGGGGGCCTCTACAATGAGCAGTTCTTC.

The chain joins TRBV11-2 to TRBJ2-5; tentatively, D is TRBD2 (6 bases). CDR3 size: 16 residues. Germline CDR1 is SGHAT and CDR2 is FQNNGV. The V end was cut by 2 bases, the J end by 2 bases, with 15 bases between. The CDR3 is CASSLSLSSAQETQYF. The CDR3 DNA reads TGTGCCAGCAGCTTATCCCTCTCTAGCGCTCAAGAGACCCAGTACTTC.

In this sample, this clonotype turned up many times. The chain recombines TRBV12-3 or TRBV12-4 with TRBJ1-6; 7 nucleotides line up with TRBD1. The CDR3 has 15 residues. Trimming took 3 bases from V and 3 from J; bases not matched to a gene: 2. The CDR3 coding sequence is TGTGCCAGCAGTTTGGGGGACAGCTATAATTCACCCCTCCACTTT. The encoded protein is CASSLGDSYNSPLHF.

This clonotype was recorded many times. The gene calls are TRBV5-6 and TRBJ2-3, with TRBD2 as a possible D gene (6 bases). In germline, CDR1 is SGHDT, CDR2 YYEEEE. Trimming took off 0 bases at V and 4 bases at J, with 9 bases between the two ends. The CDR3 sequence is 14 residues long. The CDR3 spells CASSLVASADTQYF. The DNA for the CDR3 is TGTGCCAGCAGCTTGGTAGCTAGCGCAGATACGCAGTATTTT. Full variable domain (remainder filled in from reference TRBV5-6 and TRBJ2-3): DAGVTQSPTHLIKTRGQQVTLRCSPKSGHDTVSWYQQALGQGPQFIFQYYEEEERQRGNFPDRFSGHQFPNYSSELNVNALLLGDSALYLCASSLVASADTQYFGPGTRLTVL.

This clonotype was picked up a small number of times. The genes are TRBV7-2 and TRBJ2-3, with D hard to call. This CDR3 contains 13 residues. The germline V gene encodes CDR1 SGHTA and CDR2 FQGNSA. Trimming left V 3 bases short and J 9 bases short, with 13 bases between. In DNA form, the CDR3 reads TGTGCCAGCAGCTTGGGTAGTGCGGTCACGCAGTATTTT. It is translated as CASSLGSAVTQYF.

This clonotype was detected only a few times. The chain uses TRBV7-9 and TRBJ2-1; either TRBD1 or TRBD2 may fit D (5 bases each). Germline loops: CDR1 SEHNR, CDR2 FQNEAQ (reference sequence). V was clipped by 0 bases and J by 2 bases, with 14 bases between them. The CDR3 runs 17 residues. CDR3 region: CASSLAGRGPTYNEQFF. In DNA, the CDR3 is TGTGCCAGCAGCTTAGCGGGTAGGGGACCCACCTACAATGAGCAGTTCTTC. Full variable domain (outside the CDR3, taken from reference TRBV7-9 and TRBJ2-1): DTGVSQNPRHKITKRGQNVTFRCDPISEHNRLYWYRQTLGQGPEFLTYFQNEAQLEKSRLLSDRFSAERPKGSFSTLEIQRTEQGDSAMYLCASSLAGRGPTYNEQFFGPGTRLTVL.

This chain connects TRBV27 to TRBJ2-7; 9 nucleotides line up with TRBD1. CDR3 size: 15 residues. Per germline, CDR1 MNHEY and CDR2 SMNVEV (reference sequence). The V and J ends lost 5 bases and 1 base, in that order; junction bases with no gene match: 6. Here the CDR3 reads CASSPGTGKSYEQYF. The CDR3, as DNA: TGTGCCAGCAGTCCCGGGACAGGGAAGTCCTACGAGCAGTACTTC.

J is TRBJ2-6 and V is TRBV2; TRBD2 matches at 13 bases. In germline, CDR1 is SNHLY, CDR2 FYNNEI. The CDR3 extends over 20 amino acids. V lost 2 bases to trimming and J lost 1 base; unmatched junction nucleotides: 8. CDR3: CASSEWTSGRPQSGANVLTF. The CDR3 nucleotides read TGTGCCAGCAGTGAATGGACTAGCGGGAGACCCCAATCTGGGGCCAACGTCCTGACTTTC. Looking up the rest from reference TRBV2 and TRBJ2-6 gives the full variable domain: EPEVTQTPSHQVTQMGQEVILRCVPISNHLYFYWYRQILGQKVEFLVSFYNNEISEKSEIFDDQFSVERPDGSNFTLKIRSTKLEDSAMYFCASSEWTSGRPQSGANVLTFGAGSRLTVL.

This clonotype was counted many times. This rearrangement joins TRBV6-1 to TRBJ2-7; D gene unclear. The CDR3 covers 11 residues. V lost 4 bases to trimming and J lost 4 bases, with 5 bases between them. Germline V gives CDR1 MNHNS, CDR2 SASEGT. Here the CDR3 reads CASSGMYEQYF. As DNA, the CDR3 is TGTGCCAGCAGTGGGATGTACGAGCAGTACTTC.

This chain uses TRBV28 with TRBJ2-1, with 7 nucleotides matching TRBD1. The CDR3 covers 14 residues. The V gene end was trimmed by 4 bases and the J gene end by 13 bases; junction bases not matched to a gene: 13. Germline V lookup: CDR1 MDHEN, CDR2 SYDVKM. The CDR3 DNA is TGTGCCAGCAGTTACGGACAGGCTCAAGAGACCCAGTTCTTC. Translated, it gives CASSYGQAQETQFF.

The rearrangement uses TRBV12-3 or TRBV12-4 and TRBJ2-4; TRBD2 is a possible D gene (7 bases). V dropped 4 bases and J dropped 2 bases, with 21 bases sitting between them. This CDR3 has 18 residues. The CDR3 loop is CASSSGWGAGVTKNIQYF. CDR3 nucleotide sequence: TGTGCCAGCAGTTCCGGATGGGGGGCGGGAGTAACCAAAAACATTCAGTACTTC.

The chain is built from TRBV25-1 and TRBJ2-3, with 8 positions matching TRBD2. This CDR3 spans 15 amino acids. Germline lookup yields CDR1 MGHDK and CDR2 SYGVNS. V dropped 4 bases and J dropped 1; count of bases not matched to a gene: 4. The chain's CDR3 is CASSASGFRTDTQYF. CDR3 DNA sequence: TGTGCCAGCAGTGCTAGCGGGTTCCGCACAGATACGCAGTATTTT.

This clonotype was observed a few times. The rearrangement links TRBV25-1 to TRBJ2-1; D perhaps matches TRBD2 (5 bases). Germline-derived CDR1 and CDR2 are MGHDK and SYGVNS. Trimming shortened V by 1 base and J by 14 bases, and 15 bases separated the two germline ends. This CDR3 has 13 amino acids. The DNA of the CDR3 is TGTGCCAGCAGTGAATCCCGGACTCGAGTTGAGTTCTTC. Amino acids: CASSESRTRVEFF.

The sample holds a few counts of this clonotype. The chain carries TRBV20-1 and TRBJ1-4; 7 bases align to TRBD1. CDR1 and CDR2 (germline): DFQATT, SNEGSKA (reference sequence). The CDR3 is 16 residues long. V trimming: 4 bases; J trimming: 3 bases; junction bases outside the gene matches: 11. DNA of the CDR3: TGCAGTGCTAACCGGGACAGTGCAGTGGCTAATGAAAAACTGTTTTTT. This codes for CSANRDSAVANEKLFF.

J is TRBJ2-3 and V is TRBV7-7, with unresolved D. Germline V gene sequence: CDR1 SSHAT, CDR2 FNYEAQ (reference sequence). The CDR3 is 16 amino acids. Trimming took 1 base from V and 2 from J, leaving 13 bases between them. For the CDR3, the DNA is TGTGCCAGCAGCTTAGGGCCAGGAGCCAACACAGATACGCAGTATTTT. Protein sequence: CASSLGPGANTDTQYF.

This clonotype appeared many times. The V call is TRBV4-2, the J call TRBJ1-2, with 7 bases matching TRBD1. Germline-derived CDR1 and CDR2 are LGHNA and YNFKEQ. The V and J ends lost 3 bases and 4 bases, in that order; junction bases with no gene match: 5. The CDR3 has 14 residues. The CDR3 sequence: CASSQRDRLYGYTF. As DNA, the CDR3 is TGTGCCAGCAGCCAGAGGGACAGACTCTATGGCTACACCTTC.

This clonotype was detected only a few times. The chain uses TRBV3-1 and TRBJ2-1; D unresolved. Near its end, the DNA agrees better with TRBJ2-7, so the J call may be wrong. Germline loops: CDR1 LGHDT, CDR2 YNNKEL (reference sequence). The CDR3 contains 13 residues. The CDR3 sequence: CASSQVWYNEQYF. The DNA for the CDR3 is TGTGCCAGCAGCCAAGTGTGGTACAATGAGCAGTACTTC.

This chain joins TRBV20-1 and TRBJ2-1, with D possibly matching TRBD2 (6 bases). The V gene's germline CDR1 is DFQATT and CDR2 SNEGSKA (reference sequence). The V gene lost 0 bases and the J gene lost 2 bases, with 14 bases spanning the gap. The CDR3 totals 16 residues. DNA for the CDR3: TGCAGTGCTAGAGATCCACTAGCTGACACCTACAATGAGCAGTTCTTC. Translation gives CSARDPLADTYNEQFF.

In its sample, this clonotype was seen a few times. This rearrangement joins TRBV24-1 to TRBJ2-3; TRBD2 matches 8 bases. Germline CDR1 KGHDR, CDR2 SFDVKD. With V trimmed by 3 bases and J by 2 bases, 3 bases remained unmatched. This CDR3 region has 15 residues. Here the CDR3 DNA reads TGTGCCACCAGTGATCCAGCGGGGGACACAGATACGCAGTATTTT. Its protein is CATSDPAGDTDTQYF.

Details on this clonotype: Given a much more abundant clone one base away, this may be a read error. The chain links TRBV12-3 or TRBV12-4 to TRBJ2-5; D is possibly TRBD1 (5 bases). V shed 3 bases and J shed 6 bases, with 8 bases lying between them. CDR3 length: 12 residues. The chain's CDR3 is CASSFRVQTQYF. CDR3 bases: TGTGCCAGCAGTTTCAGGGTACAGACCCAGTACTTC.

This clonotype was found a few times. The CDR3 loop is CASSGERTGGSYEQYF. CDR3 bases: TGCGCCAGCAGTGGGGAAAGGACAGGGGGAAGCTACGAGCAGTACTTC. The rearrangement uses TRBV5-1 and TRBJ2-7; 10 bases align to TRBD1. V trimming: 5 bases; J trimming: 3 bases; junction bases outside the gene matches: 11. The CDR3 consists of 16 residues. Germline V gene lookup returns CDR1 SGHRS and CDR2 YFSETQ.

V is TRBV4-1 and J is TRBJ1-2; no reliable D call. Germline CDR1 reads MGHRA; CDR2 reads YSYEKL. This CDR3 region has 15 residues. V shed 1 base and J shed 5 bases, with 14 bases lying between them. The CDR3 region is CASSQVGVMGYGYTF. CDR3 nucleotide sequence: TGCGCCAGCAGCCAAGTGGGCGTTATGGGGTATGGCTACACCTTC.

The genes are TRBV20-1 and TRBJ1-1, with unresolved D. Looked up from germline, CDR1 is DFQATT and CDR2 is SNEGSKA (reference sequence). The CDR3 consists of 9 residues. With 1 base removed from V and 13 bases from J, the gap between germline ends came to 7 bases. The CDR3 loop is CSARGGGFF. The DNA of the CDR3 is TGCAGTGCTAGAGGTGGTGGTTTCTTT.

This chain joins TRBV4-1 and TRBJ2-7; the match to TRBD2 covers 11 bases. V was clipped by 0 bases and J by 7 bases; unmatched bases: 17. Germline loops: CDR1 MGHRA, CDR2 YSYEKL. This CDR3 comprises 19 residues. The CDR3, as DNA: TGCGCCAGCAGCCAAGATCTCGCTAGCGGGAGGCGTTCCTACAATGAGCAGTACTTC. Protein: CASSQDLASGRRSYNEQYF.

The chain combines TRBV20-1 with TRBJ2-2, with 10 nucleotides matching TRBD2. The V segment lost 5 bases and the J segment 4 bases; nucleotides outside the gene matches: 10. Germline CDR1 and CDR2: DFQATT and SNEGSKA (reference sequence). The CDR3 loop spans 16 amino acids. The CDR3 sequence: CSAGVTSGLRTGELFF. The CDR3 DNA reads TGCAGTGCTGGAGTGACTAGCGGGCTGCGCACCGGGGAGCTGTTTTTT.

The rearrangement uses TRBV7-2 and TRBJ1-6; maybe TRBD1 (6 bases). Trimming removed 4 bases at V and 8 bases at J, with 15 bases between. The CDR3 is 15 residues long. CDR1 SGHTA and CDR2 FQGNSA come from the germline V gene. In nucleotides, the CDR3 is TGTGCCAGCAGCTCATACAGGGAGGTAGATTCACCCCTCCACTTT. Protein product: CASSSYREVDSPLHF.

This chain joins TRBV6-2 or TRBV6-3 and TRBJ2-3; 7 bases are shared with TRBD2. Trimming at V came to 6 bases and at J to 4 bases, leaving 13 bases not matched to a gene. Germline assignment: CDR1 MNHEY and CDR2 SVGEGT. This CDR3 region has 16 residues. This CDR3 reads CASRPRGPLAPDTQYF. CDR3 nucleotides: TGTGCCAGCAGGCCCAGAGGTCCACTAGCGCCAGATACGCAGTATTTT.

This clonotype has only a few counts. J is TRBJ1-1 and V is TRBV28, with 9 bases aligning to TRBD1. With V trimmed by 6 bases and J by 2 bases, 10 bases remained unmatched. Germline-derived CDR1 and CDR2 are MDHEN and SYDVKM. The CDR3 runs 16 residues. CDR3 nucleotides: TGTGCCAGCAGCCCACCCGGGACAGGGTTAAACACTGAAGCTTTCTTT. It translates to CASSPPGTGLNTEAFF.

V is TRBV19 and J is TRBJ1-2; the D gene is possibly TRBD1 (6 bases). The CDR3 length is 15 residues. V lost 8 bases, J lost 0 bases, and 16 bases lay in between. CDR1 is LNHDA and CDR2 is SQIVND in the germline V gene (reference sequence). Written as DNA, the CDR3 is TGTGCCAGTTCGGTACAGGGATTAGCTAACTATGGCTACACCTTC. This gives the protein CASSVQGLANYGYTF. The variable domain in full, with the rest retrieved from reference TRBV19 and TRBJ1-2, is DGGITQSPKYLFRKEGQNVTLSCEQNLNHDAMYWYRQDPGQGLRLIYYSQIVNDFQKGDIAEGYSVSREKKESFPLTVTSAQKNPTAFYLCASSVQGLANYGYTFGSGTRLTVV.